This T cell receptor beta chain appears in the sequencing data of a study of T cells after posttransplantation cyclophosphamide. Study-level results: Recipient CMV seropositivity and CMV reactivation strongly tracked TRB clonality. Later blood repertoires were often dominated by clones from the donor CD8+ memory compartment. Tissue-infiltrating T cells from skin or gut overlapped little with blood T cells.

Profiled with immunoSEQ multiplex PCR; TCRdb holds only in-frame clones, not every one. The sample yields 30,000 to 45,000 clones, without any singletons. This clone showed up many times. Antigen unknown. On the day of bone marrow donation, the related graft donor provided peripheral blood. The sequencing input was PBMCs. This sequence was found in a girl aged 5-17 years in good health, CMV-negative, and a related stem cell transplant donor.

CDR3 coding DNA: TGTGCCAGCAGCCAATTCGGGCAGGGCTCCTACGAGCAGTACTTC. The encoded protein is CASSQFGQGSYEQYF. The chain is built from TRBV14 and TRBJ2-7; weak D call: TRBD1 (5 bases). The CDR3 sequence is 15 residues long. V lost 2 bases and J 0 bases, leaving 11 bases between the germline ends. Germline V gene sequence: CDR1 SGHDN, CDR2 FVKESK.